A selection of T cell receptor beta chains follows, all from one sample in a study of blood T cell repertoires in COVID-19. Profiled with immunoSEQ multiplex PCR; TCRdb holds only in-frame clones, not every one. The sample holds around 160,000 clones; roughly 90% are singletons and the top ten take around 1.3%. The source material was PBMCs or T cells enriched from blood (not recorded which). Every receptor here comes from a woman aged 30 to 39 with acute COVID-19. The CDR3 runs from the conserved cysteine through the conserved F or W. A D gene is named only where the DNA matches it firmly. Clone size is stated in some rows and not others, as once, few, many or a class when expanded.

clone_size | j_call | d_call | v_call | cdr3_nt | cdr3_aa
- | TRBJ1-5 | - | TRBV2 | TGTGCCAGCAGCGAAGCTGGAGGGAATCAGCCCCAGCATTTT | CASSEAGGNQPQHF
- | TRBJ1-5 | - | TRBV7-2 | TGTGCCAGCAGCTTAGAAAGGGGAGGCCAGCCCCAGCATTTT | CASSLERGGQPQHF
- | TRBJ1-2 | - | TRBV7-2 | TGTGCCAGCAGCTTAGGACAGTCAAGGGCCTATGGCTACACCTTC | CASSLGQSRAYGYTF
- | TRBJ1-1 | - | TRBV21-1 | TGTGCCAGCAGCAAAGAAGAAGGGACTGAGTACACTGAAGCTTTCTTT | CASSKEEGTEYTEAFF
- | TRBJ2-7 | - | TRBV28 | TGTGCCAGCAGTACTAGTTCCTACGGACGCGACTACGAGCAGTACTTC | CASSTSSYGRDYEQYF
- | TRBJ1-3 | - | TRBV28 | TGTGCCAGCAGTTCCGGGGAGTTTTTCTCTGGAAACACCATATATTTT | CASSSGEFFSGNTIYF
once | TRBJ2-1 | TRBD2 | TRBV5-1 | TGCGCCAGCAGCCCTAGCGGGACCTCATACAATGAGCAGTTCTTC | CASSPSGTSYNEQFF
- | TRBJ1-2 | - | TRBV4-1 | TGCGCCAGCAGCCTCAATACAGGGCCGTCTATCTATGGCTACACCTTC | CASSLNTGPSIYGYTF
- | TRBJ2-3 | - | TRBV6-2/TRBV6-3 | TGTGCCAGCTGCCGGGCATCAATCACAGATACGCAGTATTTT | CASCRASITDTQYF
once | TRBJ1-2 | TRBD1 | TRBV19 | TGTGCCAGTAGTAGACAACAGGGGCACTATGGCTACACCTTC | CASSRQQGHYGYTF
- | TRBJ2-2 | - | TRBV6-1 | TGTGCCAGCAGTGAACCGGGCGGGGACACCGGGGAGCTGTTTTTT | CASSEPGGDTGELFF
- | TRBJ1-1 | - | TRBV6-2/TRBV6-3 | TGTGCCAGCAGTTATGGGGAGTCGAACACTGAAGCTTTCTTT | CASSYGESNTEAFF
- | TRBJ2-5 | - | TRBV5-1 | TGCGCCAGCAGCTTGGGCGCGGTGCAAGAGACCCAGTACTTC | CASSLGAVQETQYF
- | TRBJ1-2 | - | TRBV10-3 | TGTGCCATCAGTGAGTCGTCTAGTTACTATGGCTACACCTTC | CAISESSSYYGYTF
- | TRBJ1-2 | TRBD1 | TRBV4-3 | TGCGCCAGCAGCCAAGTGGCGCAGGGGGGATATGGCTACACCTTC | CASSQVAQGGYGYTF
few | TRBJ2-1 | TRBD2 | TRBV27 | TGTGCCAGCAAATTTGGTGGGACTAGCAATGAGCAGTTCTTC | CASKFGGTSNEQFF
- | TRBJ1-2 | TRBD1 | TRBV7-2 | TGTGCCAGCAGCTTAAGCAGGGGGAACTATGGCTACACCTTC | CASSLSRGNYGYTF
- | TRBJ2-1 | TRBD1 | TRBV13 | TGTGCCAGCAAACAGGGGGCACCCTACAATGAGCAGTTCTTC | CASKQGAPYNEQFF
- | TRBJ1-1 | TRBD1 | TRBV27 | TGTGCCAGCAGTTTAGGGACAGGCTTGAACACTGAAGCTTTCTTT | CASSLGTGLNTEAFF